This paragraph covers one T cell receptor beta chain sequence. The germline V gene has CDR1 MNHEY and CDR2 SMNVEV (reference sequence). The germline V and J ends were trimmed by 4 bases and 0 bases, with 12 bases remaining between them. The CDR3 totals 15 residues. The data stem from a study of CD8 T cells in Susac syndrome. Reverse transcription of about 0.5 to 1 ug RNA was carried out with random hexamers. Amplification of TCR beta CDR3 by immunoSEQ multiplex PCR spanned 54 Vbeta and 13 Jbeta. MiXCR, applied by TCRdb to the immunoSEQ multiplex PCR reads, yields one record per CDR3 protein. This sample yields around 230,000 distinct CDR3 sequences, of which 90% to 96% are seen a single time; around 0.093% belongs to the top ten.

This clonotype was obtained from a human donor with Susac syndrome. Sequenced sample: CD4+ T cells from PBMCs. The V and J genes are TRBV27 and TRBJ1-1; unclear D gene. The CDR3 loop reads CASSSHSGMNTEAFF. CDR3 nucleotide sequence: TGTGCCAGCAGTTCCCACAGCGGAATGAACACTGAAGCTTTCTTT.